These 8 T cell receptor beta chains were sequenced from one sample in a study of shared clonotypes between healthy human individuals. The repertoire was sequenced with immunoSEQ multiplex PCR; TCRdb's copy has only in-frame clones and lacks some. The data show about 1.5 million clones, over 95% seen once. The sample was naive CD4+ T cells sorted from blood. Subset: CD45RA+ positively selected. The receptors were gathered from a man younger than 40 in good health.

The rearrangement uses TRBV28 and TRBJ1-5; TRBD1 might be the D (5 bases). From germline, CDR1 is MDHEN and CDR2 SYDVKM. V was pared by 2 bases and J by 7 bases, with 12 bases between. This CDR3 is 14 amino acids long. The CDR3 reads CASSLDSAIQPQHF. The DNA of the CDR3 is TGTGCCAGCAGTTTAGACAGCGCAATCCAGCCCCAGCATTTT.

This clone is a singleton in its sample. V usage is TRBV19 and J usage is TRBJ2-3, with 8 bases matching TRBD2. Germline-derived CDR1 and CDR2 are LNHDA and SQIVND (reference sequence). The V gene end was trimmed by 7 bases and the J gene end by 2 bases; junction bases not matched to a gene: 17. This CDR3 contains 18 residues. The CDR3 reads CASTSLPGAGGFTDTQYF. CDR3 bases: TGTGCCAGTACCTCATTACCGGGGGCGGGAGGATTCACAGATACGCAGTATTTT.

V usage is TRBV2 and J usage is TRBJ2-5; possible D gene TRBD1, 5 bases. This CDR3 is built from 14 residues. From germline, CDR1 is SNHLY and CDR2 FYNNEI. The V gene lost 6 bases and the J gene lost 7 bases, with 18 bases spanning the gap. The CDR3 coding sequence is TGTGCCAGCAGATCAACCAGGGATCCGGGGACCCAGTACTTC. It is translated as CASRSTRDPGTQYF.

The rearrangement links TRBV28 to TRBJ1-5, with D possibly being TRBD1 (5 bases). V lost 7 bases to trimming and J lost 0 bases, with 16 bases between them. This CDR3 contains 16 residues. Per germline, CDR1 MDHEN and CDR2 SYDVKM. CDR3 in amino acids: CASKWGRAVSNQPQHF. CDR3 DNA: TGTGCCAGCAAGTGGGGCCGGGCCGTTAGCAATCAGCCCCAGCATTTT.

Remarks on this clone: Different DNA sequences within this sample yield the same CDR3. The chain carries TRBV5-1 and TRBJ2-5; 14 nucleotides match TRBD2. With 0 bases clipped from V and 5 bases from J, the junction kept 3 bases outside the gene matches. The CDR3 consists of 16 residues. Germline V gene sequence: CDR1 SGHRS, CDR2 YFSETQ. DNA for the CDR3: TGCGCCAGCAGCTTGGGACTAGCGGGAGGGGTGGAGACCCAGTACTTC. Translating gives CASSLGLAGGVETQYF.

This chain joins TRBV11-1 and TRBJ2-7, with D possibly TRBD2 on 5 matching bases. This CDR3 spans 14 amino acids. CDR1 is SGHAT and CDR2 is FQDESV in the germline V gene (reference sequence). The V and J ends lost 4 bases and 5 bases respectively, with 15 bases between them. The DNA of the CDR3 is TGTGCCAGCAGCTCCCCTCGAGGGTTTGACGAGCAGTACTTC. It codes for CASSSPRGFDEQYF.

The table lists this clone with a count of one. The chain employs TRBV5-1 and TRBJ1-4; TRBD1 matches 7 bases. V dropped 4 bases and J dropped 7; count of bases not matched to a gene: 7. The V gene's germline CDR1 is SGHRS and CDR2 YFSETQ. This CDR3 is built from 14 residues. DNA of the CDR3: TGCGCCAGCAGCCCAGGACAGGAGGGTGAAAAACTGTTTTTT. This gives the protein CASSPGQEGEKLFF.

The CDR3 sequence is CASSLGPQPEEQYF. CDR3 in DNA: TGCGCCAGCAGCTTGGGCCCCCAGCCCGAGGAGCAGTACTTC. The V call is TRBV5-1, the J call TRBJ2-7; D call uncertain. The V and J ends lost 0 bases and 7 bases respectively, with 14 bases between them. The CDR3 runs 14 residues. Germline CDR1 reads SGHRS; CDR2 reads YFSETQ. Using reference TRBV5-1 and TRBJ2-7 for the parts outside the CDR3, the full variable domain is KAGVTQTPRYLIKTRGQQVTLSCSPISGHRSVSWYQQTPGQGLQFLFEYFSETQRNKGNFPGRFSGRQFSNSRSEMNVSTLELGDSALYLCASSLGPQPEEQYFGPGTRLTVT.